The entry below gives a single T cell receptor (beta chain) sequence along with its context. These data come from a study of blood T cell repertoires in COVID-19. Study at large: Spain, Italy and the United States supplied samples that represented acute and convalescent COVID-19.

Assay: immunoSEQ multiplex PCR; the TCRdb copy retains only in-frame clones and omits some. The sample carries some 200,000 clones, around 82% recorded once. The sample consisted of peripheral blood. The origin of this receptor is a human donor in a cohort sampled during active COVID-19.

CDR3 nucleotides: TGCAGCGTTCAGGGGGGAAATGAAAAACTGTTTTTT. This gives the protein CSVQGGNEKLFF. This chain joins TRBV29-1 and TRBJ1-4; 7 bases are a match to TRBD1. V lost 5 bases to trimming and J lost 5 bases; unmatched junction nucleotides: 2. The germline CDR1 and CDR2 sequences are SQVTM and ANQGSEA. The CDR3 runs 12 residues.